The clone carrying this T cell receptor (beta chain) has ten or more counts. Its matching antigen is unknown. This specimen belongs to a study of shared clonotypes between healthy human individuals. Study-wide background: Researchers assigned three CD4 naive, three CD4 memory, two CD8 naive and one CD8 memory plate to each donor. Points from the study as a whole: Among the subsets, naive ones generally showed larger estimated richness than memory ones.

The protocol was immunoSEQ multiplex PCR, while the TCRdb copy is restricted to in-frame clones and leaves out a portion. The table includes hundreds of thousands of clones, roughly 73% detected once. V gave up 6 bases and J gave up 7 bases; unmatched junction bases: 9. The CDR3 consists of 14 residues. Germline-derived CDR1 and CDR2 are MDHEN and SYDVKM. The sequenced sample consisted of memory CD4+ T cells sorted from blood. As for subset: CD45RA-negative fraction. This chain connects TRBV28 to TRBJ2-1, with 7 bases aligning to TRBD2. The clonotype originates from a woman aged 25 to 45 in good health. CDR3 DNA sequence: TGTGCCAGCAGGCCACCCGGGACTAAGAATGAGCAGTTCTTC. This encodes CASRPPGTKNEQFF.